This entry describes one TCR beta chain. The germline gives CDR1 MNHEY, CDR2 SVGAGI. Trimming took 7 bases from V and 1 from J, leaving 16 bases between them. The CDR3 sequence is 15 residues long. The sample is drawn from a study of control samples from healthy donors and cancer patients. This table comes from immunoSEQ multiplex PCR, and its TCRdb copy is limited to in-frame clones, with some not included. The repertoire has more than 95,000 clones, around 94% of them found once; the top ten carry less than 0.65%. This sequence joins TRBV6-5 and TRBJ1-1; possible D gene TRBD1, 6 bases. This receptor was identified in a man at least 80 years old with head and neck cancer. The material sequenced was PBMCs. CDR3 in amino acids: CASTWKGEGNTEAFF. The CDR3 region has the DNA TGTGCCAGCACTTGGAAGGGGGAAGGGAACACTGAAGCTTTCTTT.